The clone carrying this T cell receptor (beta chain) was picked up many times. Antigen specificity is unknown. This record belongs to a study of T cells after yellow fever vaccination. The study's findings and limits: The study re-detected most primary-vaccination clones after the booster (around 96% CD4, 85% to 90% CD8).

Generation of TCR cDNA used 5'RACE template switching (which added a universal primer site and UMIs). TCRdb reprocessed the 5' RACE reads with MiXCR, giving one entry per CDR3 protein. The data contain more than 300,000 distinct CDR3 sequences, about 11% of them singletons. The material was CD4+ T cells sorted from PBMCs, obtained 45 days after the yellow fever booster vaccination. This sequence was found in a man younger than 30 who received the YFV17D yellow fever vaccine.

CDR3 sequence reads: CASSFTSRPQETQYF. CDR3 bases: TGTGCCAGCAGCTTCACAAGCCGCCCCCAAGAGACCCAGTACTTC. J is TRBJ2-5 and V is TRBV5-4; D unclear. V lost 2 bases and J 1 base, leaving 12 bases between the germline ends. This CDR3 is 15 amino acids long. The germline V gene encodes CDR1 SGHNT and CDR2 YYREEE (reference sequence).